This T cell receptor (beta chain) was retrieved from a study of blood T cell repertoires in COVID-19. Sequencing used immunoSEQ multiplex PCR; TCRdb keeps in-frame clones, though not all of them. Among 150,000 to 200,000 clones listed, roughly 90% were seen once. Germline V gene data show CDR1 as MNHEY and CDR2 as SMNVEV (reference sequence). The CDR3 runs 15 residues. V lost 2 bases, J lost 9 bases, and 5 bases stayed unmatched. This clone was observed at least ten times. The sample comprised peripheral blood. The clonotype comes from a man in his 60s with acute or convalescent COVID-19. V and J are TRBV27 and TRBJ1-6, with TRBD1 identical over 9 bases. This CDR3 reads CASSLAPGQGSPLHF. The CDR3 coding sequence is TGTGCCAGCAGTTTAGCCCCGGGACAGGGTTCACCCCTCCACTTT.